The clone carrying this TCR beta chain was recorded a few times. This specimen belongs to a study of blood T cell repertoires in COVID-19. Across the whole study: PBMCs, B-cell-depleted T cells, or T cells provided the cDNA or gDNA that made up the material.

Source study methods: Reference gene primer amplification yielded estimated nucleated cell counts. The table came from immunoSEQ multiplex PCR; TCRdb's copy has only in-frame clones and leaves some out. V and J calls and clone size come straight from that table; D and trimming were deduced from the DNA. The table lists fewer than 200,000 clones, just under 80% of them singletons. The CDR3 is 13 residues long. After removal of 7 bases from V and 5 bases from J, the junction contained 5 bases not matched to a gene. Germline assignment: CDR1 SNHLY and CDR2 FYNNEI. The sequence was obtained from a man between 70 and 80 years old with active or convalescent COVID-19. This chain links TRBV2 with TRBJ1-2; 9 bases fit TRBD1. The sequencing sample was made of peripheral blood. CDR3 coding DNA: TGTGCCAGCAAAGGGACAGGGCTTTATGGCTACACCTTC. Translated, it gives CASKGTGLYGYTF.